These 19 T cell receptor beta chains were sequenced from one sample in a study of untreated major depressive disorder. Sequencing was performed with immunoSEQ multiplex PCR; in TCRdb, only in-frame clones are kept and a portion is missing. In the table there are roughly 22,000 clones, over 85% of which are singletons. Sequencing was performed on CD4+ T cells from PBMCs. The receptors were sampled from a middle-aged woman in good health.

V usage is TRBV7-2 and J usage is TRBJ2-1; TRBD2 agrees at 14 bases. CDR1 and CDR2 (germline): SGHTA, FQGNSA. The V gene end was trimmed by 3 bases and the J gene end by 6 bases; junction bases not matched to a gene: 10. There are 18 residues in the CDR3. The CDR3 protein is CASSFTTSGRAARNEQFF. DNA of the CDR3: TGTGCCAGCAGCTTCACGACTAGCGGGAGGGCCGCGCGCAATGAGCAGTTCTTC. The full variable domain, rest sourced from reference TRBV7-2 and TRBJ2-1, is GAGVSQSPSNKVTEKGKDVELRCDPISGHTALYWYRQSLGQGLEFLIYFQGNSAPDKSGLPSDRFSAERTGGSVSTLTIQRTQQEDSAVYLCASSFTTSGRAARNEQFFGPGTRLTVL.

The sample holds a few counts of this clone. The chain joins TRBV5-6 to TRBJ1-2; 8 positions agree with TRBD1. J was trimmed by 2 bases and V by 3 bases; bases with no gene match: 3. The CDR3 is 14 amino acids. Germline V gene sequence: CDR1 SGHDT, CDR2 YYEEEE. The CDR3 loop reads CASSSGTGNYGYTF. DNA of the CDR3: TGTGCCAGCAGCTCAGGGACAGGCAACTATGGCTACACCTTC.

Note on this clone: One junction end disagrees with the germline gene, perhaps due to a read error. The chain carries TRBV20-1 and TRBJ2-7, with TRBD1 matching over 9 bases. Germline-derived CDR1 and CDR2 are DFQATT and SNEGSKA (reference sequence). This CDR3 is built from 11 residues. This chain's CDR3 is CSAPSGQGFFF. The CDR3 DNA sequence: TGCAGTGCCCCTTCGGGACAGGGTTTTTTCTTC.

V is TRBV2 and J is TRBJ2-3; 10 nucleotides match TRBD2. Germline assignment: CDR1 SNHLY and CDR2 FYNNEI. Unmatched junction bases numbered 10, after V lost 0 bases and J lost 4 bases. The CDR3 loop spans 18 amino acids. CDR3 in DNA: TGTGCCAGCAGTGAAGCGAAGGCTAGCGGGAGTGTGGCAGATACGCAGTATTTT. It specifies CASSEAKASGSVADTQYF.

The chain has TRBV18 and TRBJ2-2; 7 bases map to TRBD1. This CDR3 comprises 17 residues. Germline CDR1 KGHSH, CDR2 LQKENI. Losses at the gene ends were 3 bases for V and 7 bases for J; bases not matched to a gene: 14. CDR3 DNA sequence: TGTGCCAGCTCACCGGATGGGACAGTTGGGTTGAGCGGGGAGCTGTTTTTT. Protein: CASSPDGTVGLSGELFF.

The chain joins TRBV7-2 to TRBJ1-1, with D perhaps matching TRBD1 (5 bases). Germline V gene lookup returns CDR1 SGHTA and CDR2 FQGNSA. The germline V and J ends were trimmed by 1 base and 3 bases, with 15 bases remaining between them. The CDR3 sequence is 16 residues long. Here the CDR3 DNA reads TGTGCCAGCAGCTTAGTCGGAGGGTTAGGGGACACTGAAGCTTTCTTT. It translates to CASSLVGGLGDTEAFF.

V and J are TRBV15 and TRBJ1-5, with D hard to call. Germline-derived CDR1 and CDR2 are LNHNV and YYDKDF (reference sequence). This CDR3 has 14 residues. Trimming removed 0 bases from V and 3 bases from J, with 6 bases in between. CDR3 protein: CATSRDGNNQPQHF. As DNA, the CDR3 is TGTGCCACCAGCAGAGATGGCAACAATCAGCCCCAGCATTTT.

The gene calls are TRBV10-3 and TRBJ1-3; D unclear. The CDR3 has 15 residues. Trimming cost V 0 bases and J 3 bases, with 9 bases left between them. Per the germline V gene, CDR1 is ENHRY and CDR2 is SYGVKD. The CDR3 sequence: CAISESGYGGNTIYF. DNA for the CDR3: TGTGCCATCAGTGAGTCAGGGTACGGTGGAAACACCATATATTTT.

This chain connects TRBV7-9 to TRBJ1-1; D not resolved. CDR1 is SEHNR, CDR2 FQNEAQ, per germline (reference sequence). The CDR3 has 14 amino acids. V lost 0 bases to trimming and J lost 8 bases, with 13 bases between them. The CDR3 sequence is CASSLAMDSGEAFF. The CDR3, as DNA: TGTGCCAGCAGCTTAGCGATGGATAGTGGGGAAGCTTTCTTT.

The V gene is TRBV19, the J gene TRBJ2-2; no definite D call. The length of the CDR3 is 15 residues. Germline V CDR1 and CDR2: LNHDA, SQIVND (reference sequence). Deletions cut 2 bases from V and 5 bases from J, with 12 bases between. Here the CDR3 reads CASSITRVSTGELFF. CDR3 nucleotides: TGTGCCAGTAGTATAACACGGGTTTCGACCGGGGAGCTGTTTTTT.

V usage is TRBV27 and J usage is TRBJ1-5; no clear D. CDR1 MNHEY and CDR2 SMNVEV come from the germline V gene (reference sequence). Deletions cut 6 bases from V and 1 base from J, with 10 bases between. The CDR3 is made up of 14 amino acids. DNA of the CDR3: TGTGCCAGCAGCCCTCTTGAGAGCAATCAGCCCCAGCATTTT. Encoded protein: CASSPLESNQPQHF.

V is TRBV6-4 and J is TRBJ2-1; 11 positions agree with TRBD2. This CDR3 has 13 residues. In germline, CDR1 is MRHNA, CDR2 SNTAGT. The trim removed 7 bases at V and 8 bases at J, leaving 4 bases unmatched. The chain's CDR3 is CASTPSGRHEQFF. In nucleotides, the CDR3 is TGTGCCAGCACCCCTAGCGGGAGGCATGAGCAGTTCTTC.

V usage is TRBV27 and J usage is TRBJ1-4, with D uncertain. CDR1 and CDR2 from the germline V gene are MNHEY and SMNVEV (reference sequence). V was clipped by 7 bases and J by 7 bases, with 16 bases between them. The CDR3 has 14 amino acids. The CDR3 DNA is TGTGCCAGCAAAGGAGCTCTCCTGACTGAAAAACTGTTTTTT. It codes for CASKGALLTEKLFF.

Written as DNA, the CDR3 is TGTGCCAGCAGCCCGGCAACTTATACAGGGGGTGGGGAGACCCAGTACTTC. Protein sequence: CASSPATYTGGGETQYF. The rearrangement links TRBV11-2 to TRBJ2-5, with 8 nucleotides matching TRBD1. The CDR3 totals 17 residues. Germline V lookup: CDR1 SGHAT, CDR2 FQNNGV. J gave up 5 bases and V 5 bases, and 16 bases lay outside the gene matches.

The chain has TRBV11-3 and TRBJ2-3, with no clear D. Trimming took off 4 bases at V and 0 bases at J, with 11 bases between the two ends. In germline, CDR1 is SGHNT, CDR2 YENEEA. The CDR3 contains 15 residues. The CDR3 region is CASSSHGFSTDTQYF. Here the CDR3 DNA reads TGTGCCAGCAGCTCTCATGGGTTTAGCACAGATACGCAGTATTTT.

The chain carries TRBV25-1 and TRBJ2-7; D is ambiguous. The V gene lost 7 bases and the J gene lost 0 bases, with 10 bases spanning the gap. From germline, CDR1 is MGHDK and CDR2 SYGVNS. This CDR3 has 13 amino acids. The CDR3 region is CASIDVNSYEQYF. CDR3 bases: TGTGCCAGCATTGACGTAAACTCCTACGAGCAGTACTTC.

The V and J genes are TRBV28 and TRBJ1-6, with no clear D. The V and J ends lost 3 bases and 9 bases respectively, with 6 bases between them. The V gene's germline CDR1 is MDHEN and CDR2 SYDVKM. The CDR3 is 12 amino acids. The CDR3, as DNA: TGTGCCAGCAGTTTTCAGACTTCACCCCTCCACTTT. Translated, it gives CASSFQTSPLHF.

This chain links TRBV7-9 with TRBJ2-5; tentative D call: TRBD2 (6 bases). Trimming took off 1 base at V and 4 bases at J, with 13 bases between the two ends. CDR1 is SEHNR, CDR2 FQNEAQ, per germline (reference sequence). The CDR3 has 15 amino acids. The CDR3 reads CASSLDGTPRETQYF. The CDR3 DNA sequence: TGTGCCAGCAGCTTAGACGGGACTCCCCGAGAGACCCAGTACTTC. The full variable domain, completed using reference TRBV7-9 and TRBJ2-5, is DTGVSQNPRHKITKRGQNVTFRCDPISEHNRLYWYRQTLGQGPEFLTYFQNEAQLEKSRLLSDRFSAERPKGSFSTLEIQRTEQGDSAMYLCASSLDGTPRETQYFGPGTRLLVL.

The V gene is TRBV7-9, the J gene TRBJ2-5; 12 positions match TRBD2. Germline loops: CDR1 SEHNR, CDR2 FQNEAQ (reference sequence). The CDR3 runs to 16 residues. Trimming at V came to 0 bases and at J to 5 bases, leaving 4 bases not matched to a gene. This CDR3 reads CASSLATSGRWETQYF. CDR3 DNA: TGTGCCAGCAGCTTAGCTACTAGCGGGAGGTGGGAGACCCAGTACTTC.